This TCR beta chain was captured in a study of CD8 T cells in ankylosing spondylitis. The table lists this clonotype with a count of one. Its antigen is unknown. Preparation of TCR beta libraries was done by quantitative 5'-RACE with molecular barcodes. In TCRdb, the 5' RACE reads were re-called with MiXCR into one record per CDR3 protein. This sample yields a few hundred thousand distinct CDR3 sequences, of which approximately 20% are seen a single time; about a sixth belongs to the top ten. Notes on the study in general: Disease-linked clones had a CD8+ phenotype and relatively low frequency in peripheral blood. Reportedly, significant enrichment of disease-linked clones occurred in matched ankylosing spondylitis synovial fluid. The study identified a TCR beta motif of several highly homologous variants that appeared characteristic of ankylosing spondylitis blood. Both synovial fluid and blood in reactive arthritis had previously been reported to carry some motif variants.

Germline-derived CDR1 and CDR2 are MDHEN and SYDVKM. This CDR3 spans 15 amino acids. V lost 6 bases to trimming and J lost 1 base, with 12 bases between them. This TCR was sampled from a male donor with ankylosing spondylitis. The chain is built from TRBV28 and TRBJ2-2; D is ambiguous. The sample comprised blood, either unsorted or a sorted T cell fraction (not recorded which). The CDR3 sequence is CASSPIALNTGELFF. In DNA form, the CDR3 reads TGTGCCAGCAGCCCTATCGCACTGAACACCGGGGAGCTGTTTTTT.